The 14 T cell receptor beta chains given below trace back to one sample, sequenced in a study of OX40 agonist ivuxolimab in advanced cancers. The assay was immunoSEQ multiplex PCR, and TCRdb's table has in-frame clones only and misses some. The data show just over 20,000 clones, around nine tenths seen once. The input for sequencing was CD4+ or CD8+ T cells sorted from blood, taken in a trial of the OX40 agonist ivuxolimab. The receptors come from an adult with an advanced solid tumor such as melanoma, head and neck, liver or kidney cancer.

The V and J genes are TRBV13 and TRBJ1-5; D is possibly TRBD1 (6 bases). The CDR3 has 15 residues. Trimming took 3 bases from V and 6 from J, leaving 15 bases between them. Germline CDR1 reads PRHDT; CDR2 reads FYEKMQ (reference sequence). The CDR3 reads CASSFGAGRGQPQHF. Here the CDR3 DNA reads TGTGCCAGCAGCTTCGGGGCTGGCAGGGGTCAGCCCCAGCATTTT.

This rearrangement joins TRBV4-3 to TRBJ2-3, with D possibly TRBD2 on 5 matching bases. Germline assignment: CDR1 LGHNA and CDR2 YSLEER. This CDR3 contains 17 residues. Trimming shortened V by 0 bases and J by 0 bases, and 13 bases separated the two germline ends. CDR3 coding DNA: TGCGCCAGCAGCCAAGATGGAGGCCCGACCAGCACAGATACGCAGTATTTT. Its translation is CASSQDGGPTSTDTQYF.

The chain is built from TRBV7-9 and TRBJ2-7; D is uncertain. V was clipped by 4 bases and J by 3 bases, with 22 bases between them. This CDR3 spans 17 amino acids. Germline loops: CDR1 SEHNR, CDR2 FQNEAQ (reference sequence). The CDR3 loop reads CASSSETPPSLYYEQYF. In DNA, the CDR3 is TGTGCCAGCAGCTCGGAAACACCCCCCTCGCTCTACTACGAGCAGTACTTC.

Relative to its sample, this clone is large. The chain employs TRBV7-9 and TRBJ1-5; TRBD1 might be the D (6 bases). The CDR3 is made up of 15 amino acids. Trimming took 4 bases from V and 5 from J, leaving 15 bases between them. CDR1 is SEHNR and CDR2 is FQNEAQ in the germline V gene (reference sequence). The CDR3 loop is CASSSSGAGDQPQHF. In DNA, the CDR3 is TGTGCCAGCAGCTCCTCCGGGGCAGGGGATCAGCCCCAGCATTTT.

The CDR3 DNA sequence: TGTGCCAGCAGCTTACTTAACAGGGGTGTGAACACTGAAGCTTTCTTT. Its protein is CASSLLNRGVNTEAFF. The rearrangement links TRBV7-6 to TRBJ1-1; 7 nucleotides agree with TRBD1. The CDR3 is made up of 16 amino acids. Per germline, CDR1 SGHVS and CDR2 FNYEAQ. J gave up 0 bases and V 2 bases, and 6 bases lay outside the gene matches.

In DNA, the CDR3 is TGTGCCATCAGTGAGGGCAATTCTTACGAGCAGTACTTC. As protein: CAISEGNSYEQYF. This chain joins TRBV10-3 and TRBJ2-7, with D hard to call. Germline V CDR1 and CDR2: ENHRY, SYGVKD. V gave up 2 bases and J gave up 4 bases, with 9 bases separating them. The CDR3 runs to 13 residues.

The chain uses TRBV5-5 and TRBJ1-2; TRBD1 matches at 7 bases. Germline lookup yields CDR1 SGHKS and CDR2 YYEKEE (reference sequence). The CDR3 has 12 residues. J gave up 8 bases and V 4 bases, and 5 bases lay outside the gene matches. The CDR3 DNA reads TGTGCCAGCAGCCCCAGGGGGAGCGGCTACACCTTC. This gives the protein CASSPRGSGYTF.

The chain joins TRBV5-4 to TRBJ1-3, with no clear D. The germline V and J ends were trimmed by 0 bases and 4 bases, with 17 bases remaining between them. CDR3 length: 17 amino acids. Germline V gene sequence: CDR1 SGHNT, CDR2 YYREEE (reference sequence). The CDR3 protein is CASSLAESGLPGNTIYF. CDR3 in DNA: TGTGCCAGCAGCTTGGCAGAATCAGGCCTCCCCGGAAACACCATATATTTT.

This sequence joins TRBV4-3 and TRBJ1-1; D may be TRBD1 (5 bases). The CDR3 is 15 amino acids. The ends were cut back, 1 base at V and 6 bases at J, with 15 bases in the middle. Germline V CDR1 and CDR2: LGHNA, YSLEER. The CDR3 sequence: CASSQVNLGGSEAFF. CDR3 coding DNA: TGCGCCAGCAGCCAAGTGAATTTGGGGGGATCTGAAGCTTTCTTT.

The J gene is TRBJ1-2, the V gene TRBV5-5; 7 nucleotides match TRBD1. Germline-derived CDR1 and CDR2 are SGHKS and YYEKEE (reference sequence). This CDR3 region has 13 residues. Unmatched junction bases numbered 5, after V lost 4 bases and J lost 5 bases. CDR3: CASSPGTAYGYTF. The CDR3 DNA reads as TGTGCCAGCAGCCCCGGGACAGCGTATGGCTACACCTTC.

The rearrangement uses TRBV4-1 and TRBJ2-1, with 9 bases that match TRBD1. Trimming took 1 base from V and 6 from J; bases not matched to a gene: 10. Germline-derived CDR1 and CDR2 are MGHRA and YSYEKL. The CDR3 is 17 amino acids. The CDR3 DNA sequence: TGCGCCAGCAGCCAAGTAGAGGGACAGGGTTCTTTCAATGAGCAGTTCTTC. Its protein product is CASSQVEGQGSFNEQFF.

The rearrangement uses TRBV7-9 and TRBJ2-7; TRBD1 aligns across 8 bases. J lost 2 bases, V lost 9 bases, and 6 bases had no gene match. The CDR3 is made up of 13 amino acids. Germline CDR1 reads SEHNR; CDR2 reads FQNEAQ (reference sequence). CDR3 in DNA: TGTGCCAGTACAGGGGGGACCACCTACGAGCAGTACTTC. Protein product: CASTGGTTYEQYF.

J is TRBJ1-1 and V is TRBV11-2, with D hard to call. Trimming cost V 5 bases and J 4 bases, with 8 bases left between them. The V gene's germline CDR1 is SGHAT and CDR2 FQNNGV. The CDR3 consists of 12 residues. The CDR3 protein is CASSPLGTEAFF. In DNA, the CDR3 is TGTGCCAGCAGCCCCCTCGGCACTGAAGCTTTCTTT.

The V gene is TRBV7-9, the J gene TRBJ2-7; 9 bases match TRBD1. The germline V gene has CDR1 SEHNR and CDR2 FQNEAQ (reference sequence). The CDR3 length is 16 residues. The trim removed 5 bases at V and 3 bases at J, leaving 11 bases unmatched. This chain's CDR3 is CASSIDRGKSGYEQYF. CDR3 DNA sequence: TGTGCCAGCAGCATCGACAGGGGGAAATCAGGCTACGAGCAGTACTTC.